Listed here is a single T cell receptor (beta chain). The CDR3 is made up of 16 amino acids. Germline CDR1 and CDR2: SGHDN and FVKESK. Losses at the gene ends were 1 base for V and 4 bases for J; bases not matched to a gene: 7. The sample originates from a study of blood T cell repertoires in COVID-19. Study summary: Sites in the United States, Italy and Spain provided acute and convalescent COVID-19 samples. In each case, the material was cDNA or gDNA derived from T cells, B-cell-depleted T cells, or PBMCs.

Under the authors' procedure: Scientists estimated how many nucleated cells there were by amplifying reference gene primers. The data were produced by immunoSEQ multiplex PCR, yet TCRdb's version contains in-frame clones alone and is incomplete. From that table come the V and J calls and clone size; the DNA was used to work out D and trimming. The sample has more than 140,000 clones, approximately 80% seen once. V gene TRBV14 combines with J gene TRBJ2-5, with 9 bases aligning to TRBD2. The receptor was derived from a woman between 45 and 65 years old in a cohort sampled during active or convalescent COVID-19. Sequencing input: peripheral blood. CDR3 amino acids: CASSQGSGGLRETQYF. The CDR3 region has the DNA TGTGCCAGCAGCCAAGGTAGCGGGGGCCTCAGAGAGACCCAGTACTTC.